Below are 6 T cell receptor beta chains sequenced from a single sample in a study of cytomegalovirus exposure and HLA in healthy donors. Use of 60 Vbeta and 13 Jbeta primers characterized the PCR. Libraries were prepared by immunoSEQ multiplex PCR; TCRdb keeps only in-frame clonotypes and omits some of them. The sample yields roughly 220,000 clones, roughly 70% seen once. Specimen: PBMCs. The receptors stem from a woman in her thirties in good health and CMV-seronegative.

This chain connects TRBV7-9 to TRBJ2-5; 8 positions agree with TRBD2. The germline gives CDR1 SEHNR, CDR2 FQNEAQ (reference sequence). V shed 0 bases, J shed 2 bases, and the junction held 2 bases outside the gene matches. The CDR3 consists of 15 residues. This chain's CDR3 is CASSLAAGVQETQYF. CDR3 coding DNA: TGTGCCAGCAGCTTAGCAGCGGGGGTACAAGAGACCCAGTACTTC.

The chain combines TRBV7-2 with TRBJ2-1, with 13 positions matching TRBD2. The CDR3 sequence is 15 residues long. Germline-derived CDR1 and CDR2 are SGHTA and FQGNSA. V shed 5 bases and J 8 bases; nucleotides not matched to a gene: 6. CDR3 nucleotides: TGTGCCAGCAGCACCCGACTAGCGGGAGGTGATGAGCAGTTCTTC. Protein product: CASSTRLAGGDEQFF.

The CDR3 sequence is CASSLTGGTQGNEQFF. Written as DNA, the CDR3 is TGTGCCAGCAGCTTAACGGGGGGTACCCAGGGGAATGAGCAGTTCTTC. V usage is TRBV11-3 and J usage is TRBJ2-1; tentatively, D is TRBD2 (7 bases). The CDR3 length is 16 residues. Trimming stripped 2 bases from V and 7 bases from J, with 18 bases between. Germline V gives CDR1 SGHNT, CDR2 YENEEA.

CDR3 coding DNA: TGTGCCAGCAGTGAACTAGCGGGGGGGCGGGGGCAAGAGACCCAGTACTTC. Translated: CASSELAGGRGQETQYF. The chain recombines TRBV2 with TRBJ2-5, with 12 bases that match TRBD2. This CDR3 region has 17 residues. The V segment lost 2 bases and the J segment 2 bases; nucleotides outside the gene matches: 6. CDR1 is SNHLY, CDR2 FYNNEI, per germline. Full variable domain (rest looked up from reference TRBV2 and TRBJ2-5): EPEVTQTPSHQVTQMGQEVILRCVPISNHLYFYWYRQILGQKVEFLVSFYNNEISEKSEIFDDQFSVERPDGSNFTLKIRSTKLEDSAMYFCASSELAGGRGQETQYFGPGTRLLVL.

The chain couples TRBV10-3 to TRBJ2-3; 10 nucleotides match TRBD2. CDR1 and CDR2 (germline): ENHRY, SYGVKD. With 2 bases clipped from V and 3 bases from J, the junction kept 2 bases outside the gene matches. This CDR3 contains 15 residues. This CDR3 is CAISEGLAETDTQYF. For the CDR3, the DNA is TGTGCCATCAGTGAGGGACTAGCGGAGACAGATACGCAGTATTTT.

The V and J genes are TRBV4-1 and TRBJ2-4, with unresolved D. CDR1 and CDR2 (germline): MGHRA, YSYEKL. The V and J ends lost 7 bases and 1 base respectively, with 17 bases between them. This CDR3 comprises 16 residues. Here the CDR3 reads CASIIKTQRAKNIQYF. The CDR3 DNA reads TGCGCCAGCATCATTAAAACCCAGAGGGCCAAAAACATTCAGTACTTC.